Given below is one T cell receptor beta chain in context. This clone's antigen is unknown. It has no much larger one-base neighbor in the sample; base qualities were not kept. TCRbeta repertoires were sequenced from genomic DNA with the immunoSEQ hsTCRB assay version 4 in survey mode. For TCRbeta sequencing, genomic DNA was diluted to about 9.1 ng/uL, and up to 1 ug was used per sample. The authors processed their data as follows. TCRbeta data analysis was done in ImmunoSeq Analyzer 3.0, and diversity was calculated on productive nucleotide rearrangements. Lower-bound TCR diversity was estimated with the improved Chao index, and clonality with the Gini coefficient using the Immunarch R package. Different nucleotide rearrangements encoding the same CDR3beta amino acid sequence were treated as distinct clonotypes. TCRbeta sequences significantly enriched in antigen-responding cells relative to anti-CD3/anti-CD28-activated cells were identified by differential abundance analysis. GLIPH2 grouped TCRs by predicted peptide-MHC specificity, both within each participant and across combined participant data sets. TCRdb retrieved this table from immuneACCESS and kept in-frame rearrangements only. Not all clones are present; in checked studies, unresolved V genes account for under half, and no reason is known for the remainder. V, J and clone size are those of that table, while D and trimming were read from the DNA. This sample holds 7,500 to 9,500 clones; approximately 82% were observed only once. The ten biggest clones cover approximately 2% of the sample.

This record comes from a study of persistence of HIV-infected CD4 T cells (dated by TCRdb to about 2020). Background for the entire study: Participants had been on suppressive ART for a median of about eight years. Cross-participant TCR cluster analysis included 8 participants for CMV and about seven participants for Gag. The clonality of all cells in each sorted population was assessed by TCRbeta sequencing, whereas the clonality of infected cells was assessed by proviral sequencing. The study isolated CMV- and HIV-1 Gag-responding CD4+ T cells from ART-treated individuals to examine antigen-driven clonal expansion of HIV-1-infected cells. Apart from a couple of participants who underwent leukapheresis at a single time point, peripheral blood samples of up to 180 mL were collected from participants at multiple time points.

In light of the paper, this sample's treatment or condition label describes: suppressive antiretroviral therapy. A pool of overlapping HIV-1 Gag 15-mer peptides, at roughly 1 ug per peptide per mL, was used to stimulate the cells. Responding CD4+ T cells were sorted on the basis of upregulation of both CD40 ligand and CD69. Participants were HIV-1-infected adults who started suppressive ART during chronic infection. Participants had undetectable plasma HIV-1 RNA below 50 copies/mL for at least 4 years. To be included, participants needed a CD4+ T cell count above 400 cells/uL and a positive CMV serology. Before stimulation, PBMCs were isolated using density centrifugation and then depleted of CD8+ T cells. CD8-depleted PBMCs were stimulated for over 15 hours with anti-CD28/CD49d costimulation, CD40-blocking antibody and enfuvirtide to prevent new infections. Cell sorting was done on a Beckman Coulter MoFlo Legacy or XDP sorter, and dead cells were excluded with propidium iodide. For samples with more than one million cells, genomic DNA was extracted with the QIAamp DNA Mini Kit, and for all other samples the Quick-DNA Microprep Kit was used.

Counted from cysteine to phenylalanine, this CDR3 has 13 amino acids. CDR3 DNA is the only sequence kept; it has 39 bases, read in frame from the first base. V lost 5 bases and J lost 4 bases; the stretch between them is 11 bases long. CDR1 is given as SGHTA and CDR2 as FQGTGA, both from the germline V gene. Here is what the overall study found, with its caveats: Only a small number of individuals took part in the study, and only a limited range of antigens was tested. Because the TCR analyses were done in bulk, restricting them to just the rare CMV-responding cells that actually carried HIV-1 proviruses was not possible. TCRbeta richness in CMV- and Gag-responding cells was significantly lower than in anti-CD3/anti-CD28-responding cells; CMV-responding cells had higher oligoclonality than CD3/CD28-stimulated and Gag-responding cells. Degenerate expanded CDR3beta sequences were enriched in antigen-responding cells, suggesting convergent selection of CD4+ responses to CMV and Gag. Within the same sorted populations, TCR oligoclonality correlated with proviral oligoclonality.

Recombination joined TRBV7-3 with TRBJ2-5; the D region possibly corresponds to TRBD2 (6 bases align). The sequences come from CD4+ T cells sorted from PBMCs after approximately 19-hour stimulation, collected from a patient who received antiretroviral therapy. In light of the paper, this sample's cell subset or site label describes: CD40L+CD69+ CD4 T cells responding to HIV-1 Gag peptides. This clonotype was sampled from an adult woman with HIV who was CMV-seropositive. The nucleotide sequence reads TGTGCCAGCAGCCCGGGGGTCCGAGAGACCCAGTACTTC. Translated, this gives CASSPGVRETQYF.